Each of the 7 T cell receptor beta chains below was sequenced from the same sample in a study of OX40 agonist ivuxolimab in advanced cancers. The table came from immunoSEQ multiplex PCR; TCRdb's copy has only in-frame clones and leaves some out. The sample has around 65,000 clones, 87% seen once; the top ten hold 0.3% to 0.45%. Here the sequenced sample was CD4+ or CD8+ T cells sorted from blood, taken in a trial of the OX40 agonist ivuxolimab. These receptors originate from an adult with an advanced solid tumor such as melanoma, head and neck, liver or kidney cancer.

This chain joins TRBV4-1 and TRBJ1-4; tentative D call: TRBD1 (6 bases). The CDR3 has 15 amino acids. Germline lookup yields CDR1 MGHRA and CDR2 YSYEKL. V was cut by 1 base and J by 1 base, with 7 bases left in between. CDR3 loop: CASSQAGETNEKLFF. In nucleotides, the CDR3 is TGCGCCAGCAGCCAAGCAGGGGAAACTAATGAAAAACTGTTTTTT.

This chain uses TRBV4-1 with TRBJ1-6; D possibly corresponds to TRBD1 (5 bases). Trimming took 3 bases from V and 7 from J, leaving 25 bases between them. Germline V CDR1 and CDR2: MGHRA, YSYEKL. The CDR3 covers 19 residues. The CDR3 nucleotides are TGCGCCAGCAGCCACCCGTCCGGGGCGCTAGTCTTGTCGAATTCACCCCTCCACTTT. Residues: CASSHPSGALVLSNSPLHF.

Note on this clone: Other DNA sequences in this specimen translate into the identical CDR3. The rearrangement uses TRBV6-4 and TRBJ2-7; the D gene could be TRBD1 or TRBD2 (5 bases each). The CDR3 is made up of 17 amino acids. CDR1 and CDR2 (germline): MRHNA, SNTAGT. V lost 2 bases to trimming and J lost 3 bases, with 20 bases between them. The DNA of the CDR3 is TGTGCCAGCAGTGACCTCAAAACGGGACGGTGGAGCTACGAGCAGTACTTC. Its translation is CASSDLKTGRWSYEQYF.

V is TRBV29-1 and J is TRBJ2-2; perhaps TRBD1 as D (6 bases). Trimming left V 7 bases short and J 6 bases short, with 9 bases between. Germline loops: CDR1 SQVTM, CDR2 ANQGSEA. The CDR3 totals 11 residues. The DNA for the CDR3 is TGCAGCGGCACAGGGTCCGGGGAGCTGTTTTTT. This gives the protein CSGTGSGELFF.

The V call is TRBV19, the J call TRBJ2-3; D may be TRBD2 (6 bases). Trimming stripped 5 bases from V and 6 bases from J, with 9 bases between. Germline assignment: CDR1 LNHDA and CDR2 SQIVND (reference sequence). CDR3 length: 12 amino acids. The CDR3 reads CASSVLADTQYF. The CDR3 nucleotides are TGTGCCAGTAGTGTACTAGCTGATACGCAGTATTTT. The whole variable domain, remainder taken from reference TRBV19 and TRBJ2-3, is DGGITQSPKYLFRKEGQNVTLSCEQNLNHDAMYWYRQDPGQGLRLIYYSQIVNDFQKGDIAEGYSVSREKKESFPLTVTSAQKNPTAFYLCASSVLADTQYFGPGTRLTVL.

CDR3 region: CASSEETQYF. CDR3 bases: TGTGCCAGCAGTGAAGAGACCCAGTACTTC. The chain employs TRBV2 and TRBJ2-5; D uncertain. V dropped 1 base and J dropped 6 bases, with 0 bases sitting between them. CDR3 length equals 10 residues. Germline CDR1 reads SNHLY; CDR2 reads FYNNEI.

The V call is TRBV5-1, the J call TRBJ2-3, with 7 bases aligning to TRBD2. With 0 bases clipped from V and 7 bases from J, the junction kept 5 bases outside the gene matches. The CDR3 is 14 amino acids. Germline lookup yields CDR1 SGHRS and CDR2 YFSETQ. The CDR3 DNA follows: TGCGCCAGCAGCTTGGAGCGGGGTGGGTATACGCAGTATTTT. This translates into CASSLERGGYTQYF.